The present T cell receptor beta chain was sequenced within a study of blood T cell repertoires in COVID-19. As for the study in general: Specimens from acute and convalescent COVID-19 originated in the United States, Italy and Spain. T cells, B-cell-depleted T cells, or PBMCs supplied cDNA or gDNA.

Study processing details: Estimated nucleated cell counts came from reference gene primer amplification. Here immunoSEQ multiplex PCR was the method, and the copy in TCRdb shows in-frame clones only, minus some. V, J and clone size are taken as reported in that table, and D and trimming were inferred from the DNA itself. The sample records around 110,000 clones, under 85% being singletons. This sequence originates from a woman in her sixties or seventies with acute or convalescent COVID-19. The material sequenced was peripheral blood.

The CDR3: CASSMTATSTDTQYF. DNA for the CDR3: TGTGCCAGTAGTATGACAGCAACTAGCACAGATACGCAGTATTTT. The chain joins TRBV19 to TRBJ2-3; a weak D match, TRBD1 (5 bases). The CDR3 runs 15 residues. Germline V gives CDR1 LNHDA, CDR2 SQIVND (reference sequence). The V end was cut by 3 bases, the J end by 0 bases, with 10 bases between. Full variable domain (remainder filled in from reference TRBV19 and TRBJ2-3): DGGITQSPKYLFRKEGQNVTLSCEQNLNHDAMYWYRQDPGQGLRLIYYSQIVNDFQKGDIAEGYSVSREKKESFPLTVTSAQKNPTAFYLCASSMTATSTDTQYFGPGTRLTVL.